What follows describes a single T cell receptor beta chain. Antigen unknown. This CDR3 spans 14 amino acids. V lost 4 bases and J 1 base, leaving 10 bases between the germline ends. The germline CDR1 and CDR2 sequences are SGHTA and FQGTGA. Data came from immunoSEQ multiplex PCR; TCRdb stores just in-frame clones and leaves some out. The profile shows 95,000 to 100,000 clones, about 90% of them singletons. This entry comes from a study of OX40 agonist ivuxolimab in advanced cancers. Across the whole study: Patients received ivuxolimab, an agonistic anti-OX40 (CD134) antibody. Three individuals attained partial responses, comprising one hepatocellular carcinoma case and two cutaneous melanoma cases. The dose-escalation cohort was about 80% male, with a mean age of 60 years, ranging about 23 to 90.

The study's findings and limits: Clonal expansion by week 6 occurred in CD4+ and CD8+ blood T cells (at 0.1 to 3.0 mg/kg).

Sample: CD4+ or CD8+ T cells sorted from blood, taken in a trial of the OX40 agonist ivuxolimab. V is TRBV7-3 and J is TRBJ1-1; D is perhaps TRBD1 (5 bases). This TCR was sampled from an adult with an advanced solid tumor such as melanoma, head and neck, liver or kidney cancer. The DNA for the CDR3 is TGTGCCAGCAGCTCGGGACCCCGGAACACTGAAGCTTTCTTT. It translates to CASSSGPRNTEAFF. The entire variable domain, with the rest obtained from reference TRBV7-3 and TRBJ1-1, is as follows: GAGVSQTPSNKVTEKGKYVELRCDPISGHTALYWYRQSLGQGPEFLIYFQGTGAADDSGLPNDRFFAVRPEGSVSTLKIQRTERGDSAVYLCASSSGPRNTEAFFGQGTRLTVV.